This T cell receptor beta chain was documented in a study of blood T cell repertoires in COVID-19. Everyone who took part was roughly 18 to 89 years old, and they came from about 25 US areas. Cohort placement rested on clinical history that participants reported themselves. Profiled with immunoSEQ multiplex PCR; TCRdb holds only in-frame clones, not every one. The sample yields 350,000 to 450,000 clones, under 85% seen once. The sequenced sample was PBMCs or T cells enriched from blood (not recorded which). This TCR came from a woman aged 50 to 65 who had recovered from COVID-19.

The CDR3 DNA follows: TGTGCCAGCTCACCACGGACGGGGAGCACAGATACGCAGTATTTT. This sequence encodes CASSPRTGSTDTQYF. The chain carries TRBV18 and TRBJ2-3, with D possibly being TRBD2 (5 bases). Germline CDR1 is KGHSH and CDR2 is LQKENI. V was trimmed by 1 base and J by 0 bases, leaving 8 bases between them. This CDR3 has 15 residues.